This entry describes one T cell receptor (beta chain). CDR3 length equals 15 residues. V lost 3 bases and J 7 bases, leaving 16 bases between the germline ends. Germline CDR1 MNHEY, CDR2 SVGEGT. Source study methods: Quantification of nucleated cells was approximated via reference gene primer amplification. TCRdb's table, derived via immunoSEQ multiplex PCR, lists solely in-frame clones and lacks some. V and J calls and clone size are copied from that table; D and trimming were computed from the DNA. This repertoire shows under 250,000 clones, 83% found once; its top ten account for approximately 2.5%. This sample was taken from a study of blood T cell repertoires in COVID-19. The wider study: T cells, B-cell-depleted T cells, or PBMCs supplied cDNA or gDNA.

V is TRBV6-2 or TRBV6-3 and J is TRBJ2-1, with D maybe TRBD1 (6 bases). This TCR came from a woman in her 70s with active or convalescent COVID-19. The sample taken for sequencing was peripheral blood. CDR3 in DNA: TGTGCCAGCAGTTATGGGGCAGGGGTTGAAAATGAGCAGTTCTTC. As protein: CASSYGAGVENEQFF.